The entry below describes one TCR beta chain. Two negative PCRs, clearance, or symptom resolution had been documented for recovered Cohort 3 donors. The assay was immunoSEQ multiplex PCR, and TCRdb's table has in-frame clones only and misses some. Of roughly 400,000 clones listed, 80% to 95% are singletons. This sample stems from a study of blood T cell repertoires in COVID-19. This CDR3 is 14 amino acids long. V lost 3 bases, J lost 2 bases, and 14 bases lay in between. Germline V gene data show CDR1 as GTSNPN and CDR2 as SVGIG (reference sequence). This sequence was found in a man aged 18-30 years who had recovered from COVID-19. Sequencing used PBMCs or T cells enriched from blood (not recorded which). The V call is TRBV30, the J call TRBJ2-7; a weak D match, TRBD2 (6 bases). For the CDR3, the DNA is TGTGCCTGGAGCCCGGGACTGGGGACCTACGAGCAGTACTTC. Its translation: CAWSPGLGTYEQYF.